This T cell receptor (beta chain) stems from a study of blood T cell dynamics during melanoma immunotherapy. Libraries were prepared by immunoSEQ multiplex PCR; TCRdb keeps only in-frame clonotypes and omits some of them. Of about 11,000 clones listed, 84% are singletons. Time point given: week 3, after first cycle of checkpoint inhibitor. The material was blood, obtained from a patient treated with checkpoint blockade. The receptor's source is a human donor with melanoma.

The CDR3 sequence is CASSQFSGTDYGYTF. Written as DNA, the CDR3 is TGTGCCAGCAGCCAATTCTCCGGGACAGATTATGGCTACACCTTC. The chain uses TRBV11-3 and TRBJ1-2, with 7 positions matching TRBD1. The length of the CDR3 is 15 residues. Germline V gives CDR1 SGHNT, CDR2 YENEEA. Trimming cost V 5 bases and J 5 bases; bases outside gene matches: 11.